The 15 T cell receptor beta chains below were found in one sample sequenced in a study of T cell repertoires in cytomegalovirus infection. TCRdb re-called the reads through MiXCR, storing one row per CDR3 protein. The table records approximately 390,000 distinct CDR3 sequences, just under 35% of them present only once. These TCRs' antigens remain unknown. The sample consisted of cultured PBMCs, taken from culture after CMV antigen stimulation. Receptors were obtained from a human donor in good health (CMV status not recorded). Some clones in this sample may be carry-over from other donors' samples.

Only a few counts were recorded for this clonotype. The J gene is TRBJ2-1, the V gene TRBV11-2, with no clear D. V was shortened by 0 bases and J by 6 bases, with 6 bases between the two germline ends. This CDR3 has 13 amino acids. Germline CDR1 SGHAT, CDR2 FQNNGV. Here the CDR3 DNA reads TGTGCCAGCAGCTTAGAAGTCTTCAATGAGCAGTTCTTC. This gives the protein CASSLEVFNEQFF.

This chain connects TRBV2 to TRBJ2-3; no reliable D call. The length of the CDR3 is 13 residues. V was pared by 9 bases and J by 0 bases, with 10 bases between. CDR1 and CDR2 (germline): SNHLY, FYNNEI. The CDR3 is CASRSRSTDTQYF. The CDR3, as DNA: TGTGCCAGTAGAAGCCGAAGCACAGATACGCAGTATTTT.

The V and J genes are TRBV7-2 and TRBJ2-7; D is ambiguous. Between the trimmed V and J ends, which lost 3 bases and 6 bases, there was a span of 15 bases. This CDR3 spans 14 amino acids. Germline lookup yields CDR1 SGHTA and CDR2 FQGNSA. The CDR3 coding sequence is TGTGCCAGCAGCTTCGGCCCTATGATCGGCGAGCAGTACTTC. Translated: CASSFGPMIGEQYF.

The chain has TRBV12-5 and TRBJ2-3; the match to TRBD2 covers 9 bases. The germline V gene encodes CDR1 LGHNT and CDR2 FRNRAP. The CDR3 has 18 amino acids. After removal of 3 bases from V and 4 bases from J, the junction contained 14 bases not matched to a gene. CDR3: CASGLPTPNSGSSDTQYF. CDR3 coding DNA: TGTGCTAGTGGTTTACCTACTCCAAATAGCGGGAGCTCAGATACGCAGTATTTT.

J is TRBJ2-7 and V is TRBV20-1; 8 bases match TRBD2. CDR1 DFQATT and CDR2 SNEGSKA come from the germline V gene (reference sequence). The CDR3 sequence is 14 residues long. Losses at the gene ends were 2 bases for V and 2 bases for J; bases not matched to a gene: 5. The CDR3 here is CSARLLAGTYEQYF. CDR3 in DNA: TGCAGTGCTAGACTTTTAGCGGGAACCTACGAGCAGTACTTC.

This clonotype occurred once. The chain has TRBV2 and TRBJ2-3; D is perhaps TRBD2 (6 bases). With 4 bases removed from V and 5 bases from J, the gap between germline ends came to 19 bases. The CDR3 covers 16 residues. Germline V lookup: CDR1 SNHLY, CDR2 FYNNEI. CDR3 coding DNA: TGTGCCAGCAGTGCCCTAGCGATCGGAGGGAGAGATACGCAGTATTTT. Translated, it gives CASSALAIGGRDTQYF.

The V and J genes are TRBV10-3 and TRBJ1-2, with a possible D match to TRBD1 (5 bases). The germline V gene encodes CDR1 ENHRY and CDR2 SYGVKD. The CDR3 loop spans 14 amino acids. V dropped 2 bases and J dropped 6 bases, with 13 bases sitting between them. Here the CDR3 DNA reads TGTGCCATCAGTGAGATACGGGGGACGAATGGCTACACCTTC. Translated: CAISEIRGTNGYTF.

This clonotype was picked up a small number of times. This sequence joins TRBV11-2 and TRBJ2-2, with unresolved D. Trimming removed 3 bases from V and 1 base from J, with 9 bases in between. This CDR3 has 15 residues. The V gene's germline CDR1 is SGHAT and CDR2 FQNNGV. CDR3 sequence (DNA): TGTGCCAGCAGCTTTTCGCGGCGGAACACCGGGGAGCTGTTTTTT. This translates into CASSFSRRNTGELFF.

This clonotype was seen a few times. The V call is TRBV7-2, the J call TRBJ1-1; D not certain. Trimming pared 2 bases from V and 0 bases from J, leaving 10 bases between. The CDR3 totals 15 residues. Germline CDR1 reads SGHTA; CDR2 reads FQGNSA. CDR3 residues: CASSLWVMMNTEAFF. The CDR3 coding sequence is TGTGCCAGCAGCTTATGGGTAATGATGAACACTGAAGCTTTCTTT.

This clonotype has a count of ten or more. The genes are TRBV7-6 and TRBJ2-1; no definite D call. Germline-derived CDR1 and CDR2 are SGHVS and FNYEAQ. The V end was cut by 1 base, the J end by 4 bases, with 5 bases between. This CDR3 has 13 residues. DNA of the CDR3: TGTGCCAGCAGCTTAGTAGGGTACAATGAGCAGTTCTTC. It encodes CASSLVGYNEQFF.

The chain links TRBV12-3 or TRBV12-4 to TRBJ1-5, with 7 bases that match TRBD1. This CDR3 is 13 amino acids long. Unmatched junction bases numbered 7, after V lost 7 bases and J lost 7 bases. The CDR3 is CASIRQGQQPQHF. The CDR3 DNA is TGTGCCAGCATCCGACAGGGACAGCAGCCCCAGCATTTT.

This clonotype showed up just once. The CDR3: CAWTPGGSSNQPQHF. The DNA of the CDR3 is TGTGCCTGGACGCCAGGTGGTTCGAGCAATCAGCCCCAGCATTTT. This chain uses TRBV30 with TRBJ1-5; D gene ambiguous. Trimming took off 4 bases at V and 1 base at J, with 14 bases between the two ends. The CDR3 runs to 15 residues. Germline CDR1 and CDR2: GTSNPN and SVGIG (reference sequence).

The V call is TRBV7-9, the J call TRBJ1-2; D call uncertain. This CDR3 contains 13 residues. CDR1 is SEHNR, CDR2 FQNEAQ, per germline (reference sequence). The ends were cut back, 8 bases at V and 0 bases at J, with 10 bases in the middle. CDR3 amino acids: CASGRGTNYGYTF. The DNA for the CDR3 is TGTGCCAGCGGTCGCGGGACTAACTATGGCTACACCTTC.

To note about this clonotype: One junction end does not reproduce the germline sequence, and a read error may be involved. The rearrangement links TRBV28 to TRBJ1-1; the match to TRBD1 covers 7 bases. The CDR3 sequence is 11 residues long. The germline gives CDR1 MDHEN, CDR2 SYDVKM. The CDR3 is CASSFRDSSIF. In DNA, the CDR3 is TGTGCCAGCAGTTTCCGGGACAGTTCTATCTTT.

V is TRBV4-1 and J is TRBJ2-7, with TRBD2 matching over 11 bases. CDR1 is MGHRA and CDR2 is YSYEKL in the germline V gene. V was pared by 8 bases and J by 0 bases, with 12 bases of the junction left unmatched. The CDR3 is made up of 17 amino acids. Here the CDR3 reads CASRKGLAESTSYEQYF. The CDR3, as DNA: TGCGCCAGCCGAAAGGGACTAGCGGAAAGTACCTCCTACGAGCAGTACTTC.